These 12 T cell receptor beta chains were sequenced from one sample in a study of T cell responses to AZD1222 COVID-19 vaccine. TCRdb keeps only in-frame clones here, not all; method: immunoSEQ multiplex PCR. The sample carries more than 90,000 clones, roughly 80% recorded once. The specimen comprised peripheral blood, sampled on day 0 of AZD1222 vaccination. These receptors originate from an adult in good health.

This chain uses TRBV6-5 with TRBJ1-1; 7 bases fit TRBD1. The CDR3 is 12 residues long. Germline CDR1 and CDR2: MNHEY and SVGAGI. V shed 6 bases and J 8 bases; nucleotides not matched to a gene: 6. The CDR3 coding sequence is TGTGCCAGCAGCCTGGAGGGGGCCGAAGCTTTCTTT. Translated: CASSLEGAEAFF.

The chain couples TRBV28 to TRBJ2-2, with D unresolved. Per the germline V gene, CDR1 is MDHEN and CDR2 is SYDVKM. With 1 base removed from V and 5 bases from J, the gap between germline ends came to 11 bases. This CDR3 has 15 amino acids. CDR3 nucleotide sequence: TGTGCCAGCAGTTTATATCTTGGGGAAACCGGGGAGCTGTTTTTT. Translation: CASSLYLGETGELFF.

V and J are TRBV6-5 and TRBJ2-7, with TRBD1 matching over 9 bases. The germline V gene encodes CDR1 MNHEY and CDR2 SVGAGI. Trimming removed 0 bases from V and 3 bases from J; junction bases left unmatched: 0. The CDR3 sequence is 14 residues long. The CDR3 loop reads CASSYSTGGYEQYF. CDR3 nucleotides: TGTGCCAGCAGTTACTCGACAGGGGGCTACGAGCAGTACTTC.

This chain links TRBV29-1 with TRBJ2-1; D gene uncertain. Trimming stripped 3 bases from V and 4 bases from J, with 13 bases between. This CDR3 spans 14 amino acids. Germline loops: CDR1 SQVTM, CDR2 ANQGSEA. The CDR3 nucleotides are TGCAGCGTTGAGACCGGGCATCCGTACAATGAGCAGTTCTTC. Translated, it gives CSVETGHPYNEQFF.

This sequence joins TRBV11-2 and TRBJ2-7; possible D gene TRBD2, 6 bases. The CDR3 totals 13 residues. V was cut by 8 bases and J by 3 bases, with 14 bases left in between. Per the germline V gene, CDR1 is SGHAT and CDR2 is FQNNGV. CDR3 sequence: CASVETRGYEQYF. The CDR3 DNA sequence: TGTGCCAGCGTAGAGACTAGGGGCTACGAGCAGTACTTC.

The V call is TRBV4-3, the J call TRBJ2-1; D possibly matches TRBD1 or TRBD2 (5 bases each). From germline, CDR1 is LGHNA and CDR2 YSLEER. This CDR3 comprises 14 residues. The V gene lost 0 bases and the J gene lost 4 bases, with 7 bases spanning the gap. CDR3 DNA sequence: TGCGCCAGCAGCCAAGATTGGGGGTACAATGAGCAGTTCTTC. Its translation is CASSQDWGYNEQFF.

The chain recombines TRBV5-3 with TRBJ1-5; 11 bases fit TRBD1. TRBV5-3 is an ORF, with its function uncertain. Trimming removed 4 bases from V and 7 bases from J; junction bases left unmatched: 7. CDR3 length: 15 amino acids. The CDR3 sequence is CARSPGTGGEQPQHF. The CDR3 coding sequence is TGTGCCAGAAGCCCTGGGACAGGGGGAGAGCAGCCCCAGCATTTT.

The V call is TRBV19, the J call TRBJ2-5; D possibly corresponds to TRBD2 (5 bases). This CDR3 has 14 amino acids. Germline loops: CDR1 LNHDA, CDR2 SQIVND (reference sequence). V dropped 5 bases and J dropped 4 bases, with 14 bases sitting between them. The chain's CDR3 is CASSPGSAGETQYF. The CDR3 DNA sequence: TGTGCCAGTAGTCCGGGATCTGCGGGAGAGACCCAGTACTTC.

A remark on this clone: This sample also contains other DNA sequences that code for the same CDR3. The chain recombines TRBV3-1 (or the pseudogene TRBV3-2) with TRBJ1-4; D uncertain. The germline V gene has CDR1 LGHDT and CDR2 YNNKEL (reference sequence). Between the trimmed V and J ends, which lost 4 bases and 8 bases, there was a span of 8 bases. This CDR3 has 12 residues. This CDR3 reads CASSRQGEKLFF. The CDR3 region has the DNA TGTGCCAGCAGCCGCCAAGGCGAAAAACTGTTTTTT.

There are a few counts of this clone. The chain links TRBV11-3 to TRBJ1-1; the match to TRBD1 covers 8 bases. The CDR3 extends over 13 amino acids. The germline V gene encodes CDR1 SGHNT and CDR2 YENEEA. Losses at the gene ends were 6 bases for V and 5 bases for J; bases not matched to a gene: 5. CDR3 residues: CASRQGVGTEAFF. The CDR3 coding sequence is TGTGCCAGCAGACAGGGGGTTGGGACTGAAGCTTTCTTT.

The chain recombines TRBV7-2 with TRBJ1-2, with TRBD1 matching 10 bases. The CDR3 consists of 14 residues. The V gene's germline CDR1 is SGHTA and CDR2 FQGNSA. V was pared by 2 bases and J by 5 bases, with 2 bases of the junction left unmatched. The chain's CDR3 is CASSLSDRGYGYTF. The DNA for the CDR3 is TGTGCCAGCAGCTTATCGGACAGGGGGTATGGCTACACCTTC.

The V call is TRBV7-2, the J call TRBJ1-6; D unresolved. Trimming took 8 bases from V and 8 from J, leaving 13 bases between them. The CDR3 runs to 13 residues. Germline CDR1 reads SGHTA; CDR2 reads FQGNSA. CDR3 in DNA: TGTGCCAGCTCCCCACATGCGCATTCACCCCTCCACTTT. Translated: CASSPHAHSPLHF.